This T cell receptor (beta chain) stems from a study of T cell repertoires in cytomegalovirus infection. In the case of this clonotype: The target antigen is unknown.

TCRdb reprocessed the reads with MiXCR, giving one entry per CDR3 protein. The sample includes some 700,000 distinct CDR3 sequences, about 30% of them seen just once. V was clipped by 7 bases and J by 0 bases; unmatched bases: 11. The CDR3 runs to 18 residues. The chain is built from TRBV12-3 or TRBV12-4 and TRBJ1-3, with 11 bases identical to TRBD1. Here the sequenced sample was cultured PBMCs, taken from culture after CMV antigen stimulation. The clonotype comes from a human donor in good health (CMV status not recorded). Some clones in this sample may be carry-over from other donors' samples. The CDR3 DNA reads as TGTGCCAGCAATCTTCCGGGACAGGGGGTAGACTCTGGAAACACCATATATTTT. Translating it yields CASNLPGQGVDSGNTIYF.